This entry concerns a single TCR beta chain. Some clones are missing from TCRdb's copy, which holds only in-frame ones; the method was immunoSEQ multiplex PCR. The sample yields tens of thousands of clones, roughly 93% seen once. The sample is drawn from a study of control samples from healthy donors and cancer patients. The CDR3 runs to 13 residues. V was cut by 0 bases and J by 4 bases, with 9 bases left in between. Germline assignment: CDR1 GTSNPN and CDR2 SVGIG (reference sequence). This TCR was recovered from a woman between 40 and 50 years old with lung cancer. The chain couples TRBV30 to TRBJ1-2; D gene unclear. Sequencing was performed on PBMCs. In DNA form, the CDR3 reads TGTGCCTGGAGTGTTCCCGGTGGCTATGGCTACACCTTC. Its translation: CAWSVPGGYGYTF.